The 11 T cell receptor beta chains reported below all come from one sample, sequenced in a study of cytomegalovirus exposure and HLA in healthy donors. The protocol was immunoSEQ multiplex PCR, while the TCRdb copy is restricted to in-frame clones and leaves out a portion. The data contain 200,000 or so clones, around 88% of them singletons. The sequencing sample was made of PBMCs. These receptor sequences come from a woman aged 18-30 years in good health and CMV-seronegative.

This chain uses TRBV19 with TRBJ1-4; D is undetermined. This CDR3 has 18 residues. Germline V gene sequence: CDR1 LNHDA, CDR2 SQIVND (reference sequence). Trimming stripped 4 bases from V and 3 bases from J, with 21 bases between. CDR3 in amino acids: CASSNSREQAAANEKLFF. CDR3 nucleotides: TGTGCCAGTAGTAACTCAAGGGAACAAGCAGCGGCTAATGAAAAACTGTTTTTT.

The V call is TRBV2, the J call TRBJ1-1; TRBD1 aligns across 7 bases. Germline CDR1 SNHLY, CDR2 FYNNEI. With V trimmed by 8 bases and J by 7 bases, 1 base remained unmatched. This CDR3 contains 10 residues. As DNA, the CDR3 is TGTGCCAGCGGGACAGTTGAAGCTTTCTTT. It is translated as CASGTVEAFF.

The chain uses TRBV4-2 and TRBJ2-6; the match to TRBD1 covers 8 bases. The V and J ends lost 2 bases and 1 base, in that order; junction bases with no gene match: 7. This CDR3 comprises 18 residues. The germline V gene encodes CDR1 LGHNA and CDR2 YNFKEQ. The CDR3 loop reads CASSQNGQGKSGANVLTF. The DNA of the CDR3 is TGTGCCAGCAGCCAAAATGGACAGGGTAAATCTGGGGCCAACGTCCTGACTTTC.

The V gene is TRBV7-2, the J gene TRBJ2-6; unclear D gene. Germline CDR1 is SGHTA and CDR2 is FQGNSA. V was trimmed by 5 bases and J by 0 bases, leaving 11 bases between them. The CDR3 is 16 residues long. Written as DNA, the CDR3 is TGTGCCAGCAGCGGAGTCCTACCCTCTGGGGCCAACGTCCTGACTTTC. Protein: CASSGVLPSGANVLTF.

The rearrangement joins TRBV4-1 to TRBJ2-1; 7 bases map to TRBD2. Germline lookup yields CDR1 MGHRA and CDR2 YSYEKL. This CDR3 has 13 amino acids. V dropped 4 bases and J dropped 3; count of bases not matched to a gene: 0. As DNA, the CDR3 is TGCGCCAGCAGCCGGACTAGCTACAATGAGCAGTTCTTC. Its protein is CASSRTSYNEQFF.

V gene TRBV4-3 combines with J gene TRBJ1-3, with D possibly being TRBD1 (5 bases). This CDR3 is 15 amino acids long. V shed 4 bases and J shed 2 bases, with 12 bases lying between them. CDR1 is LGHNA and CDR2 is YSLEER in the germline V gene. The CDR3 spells CASSPSGGTGNTIYF. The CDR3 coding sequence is TGCGCCAGCAGCCCCAGCGGGGGAACTGGAAACACCATATATTTT.

CDR3 coding DNA: TGTGCCAGCAGATCCGGGAGGGGACAGTTTAATGAAAAACTGTTTTTT. Translating it yields CASRSGRGQFNEKLFF. The chain joins TRBV25-1 to TRBJ1-4, with 7 bases aligning to TRBD1. V dropped 6 bases and J dropped 4; count of bases not matched to a gene: 11. Germline CDR1 MGHDK, CDR2 SYGVNS. The CDR3 extends over 16 amino acids.

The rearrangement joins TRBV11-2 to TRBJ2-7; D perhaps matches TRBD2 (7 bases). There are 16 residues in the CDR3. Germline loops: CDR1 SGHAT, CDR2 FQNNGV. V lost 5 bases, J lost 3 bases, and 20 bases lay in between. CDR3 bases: TGTGCCAGCAGCACCCCGGGGGGCGGGAGATACTACGAGCAGTACTTC. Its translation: CASSTPGGGRYYEQYF.

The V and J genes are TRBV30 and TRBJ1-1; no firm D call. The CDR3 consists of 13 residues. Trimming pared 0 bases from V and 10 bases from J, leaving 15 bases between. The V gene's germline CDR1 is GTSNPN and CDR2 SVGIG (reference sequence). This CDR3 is CAWSVGLLDGAFF. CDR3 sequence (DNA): TGTGCCTGGAGTGTAGGACTTCTGGATGGAGCTTTCTTT.

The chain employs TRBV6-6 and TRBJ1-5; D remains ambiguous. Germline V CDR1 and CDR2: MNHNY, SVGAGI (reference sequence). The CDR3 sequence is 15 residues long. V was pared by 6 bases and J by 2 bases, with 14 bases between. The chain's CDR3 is CASRPQDVGNQPQHF. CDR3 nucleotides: TGTGCCAGCAGACCCCAGGATGTGGGCAATCAGCCCCAGCATTTT.

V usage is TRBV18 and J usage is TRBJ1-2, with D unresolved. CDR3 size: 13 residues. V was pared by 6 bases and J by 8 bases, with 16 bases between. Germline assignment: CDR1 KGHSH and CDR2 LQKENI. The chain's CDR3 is CASSVLENEGYTF. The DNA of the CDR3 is TGTGCCAGCTCGGTTTTAGAAAATGAGGGCTACACCTTC.